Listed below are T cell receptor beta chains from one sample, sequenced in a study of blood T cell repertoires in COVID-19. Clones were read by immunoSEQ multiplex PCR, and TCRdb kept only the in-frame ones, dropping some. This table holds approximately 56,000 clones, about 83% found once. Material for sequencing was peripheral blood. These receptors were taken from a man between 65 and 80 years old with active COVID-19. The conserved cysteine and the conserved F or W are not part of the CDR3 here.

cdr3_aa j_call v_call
ASSLDGSSNQPQH TRBJ1-5 TRBV5-1
ASSLVGVGQGASGNTIY TRBJ1-3 TRBV7-9
ASSLDPSGGYNEQF TRBJ2-1 TRBV7-6
ASSLAGLVYTDTQY TRBJ2-3 TRBV5-6
ASSPKPNEQY TRBJ2-7 TRBV7-9
ASSGSGGAGASEQF TRBJ2-1 TRBV9
ASSFGGGSLYNSPLH TRBJ1-6 TRBV28
ATSDSSPSSYNEQF TRBJ2-1 TRBV24-1
ASSLMGQGNEQF TRBJ2-1 TRBV7-3
ASSSGQLLSGYT TRBJ1-2 TRBV5-1
AWGGPLRGREAF TRBJ1-1 TRBV30
ASSPRTPYIFNEKLF TRBJ1-4 TRBV28
ASRIGGGGYGYT TRBJ1-2 TRBV5-4
ASSIQGEQF TRBJ2-1 TRBV25-1
ASSQAIGGGSNTGELF TRBJ2-2 TRBV3-1/TRBV3-2
ASSFSGDAQETQY TRBJ2-5 TRBV5-1
ASSQVGGDNSPLH TRBJ1-6 TRBV4-1
ASSFGRENPTYEQY TRBJ2-7 TRBV27
ASRSSAGTGGAWTQY TRBJ2-5 TRBV19
ASSQSNTGARPQH TRBJ1-5 TRBV4-3
ASSLAGGTYEQY TRBJ2-7 TRBV5-4
ASSLSQNYGYT TRBJ1-2 TRBV7-3
ASNPTVYGYT TRBJ1-2 TRBV6-7
ASSAAGGNTDTQY TRBJ2-3 TRBV9
ASSIGTEETQY TRBJ2-5 TRBV19
ASSPQGAYYGYT TRBJ1-2 TRBV7-9
ASSQDAQGSNTEAF TRBJ1-1 TRBV4-3
ASSPRDRGTYNSPLH TRBJ1-6 TRBV3-1/TRBV3-2
ASTDPGTPNTGELF TRBJ2-2 TRBV19
ASSQAGTGGYQPQH TRBJ1-5 TRBV4-1
ATHDRGSYNEQF TRBJ2-1 TRBV19
ASSLGPGVDEKLF TRBJ1-4 TRBV5-1
ASRKRDRDWATEAF TRBJ1-1 TRBV5-8
AISEGTANEKLF TRBJ1-4 TRBV10-3
ASKSRPGETQY TRBJ2-5 TRBV7-2
ASRGTGGNQPQH TRBJ1-5 TRBV25-1
ASKPRGPGGYT TRBJ1-2 TRBV19
ASEGQGNYEQY TRBJ2-7 TRBV28
ASSLYGVSGNTIY TRBJ1-3 TRBV9
ASSAYLAGGPREQF TRBJ2-1 TRBV7-9
ASGGAADTQY TRBJ2-3 TRBV6-6
ASSPLGDRGLLGGAQY TRBJ2-5 TRBV21-1
ASSQDSSGTGRGGYT TRBJ1-2 TRBV4-1
ASSYRQGAGYT TRBJ1-2 TRBV6-2/TRBV6-3
ASSQENQANYGYT TRBJ1-2 TRBV4-3
ASSVGGPDTEAF TRBJ1-1 TRBV9